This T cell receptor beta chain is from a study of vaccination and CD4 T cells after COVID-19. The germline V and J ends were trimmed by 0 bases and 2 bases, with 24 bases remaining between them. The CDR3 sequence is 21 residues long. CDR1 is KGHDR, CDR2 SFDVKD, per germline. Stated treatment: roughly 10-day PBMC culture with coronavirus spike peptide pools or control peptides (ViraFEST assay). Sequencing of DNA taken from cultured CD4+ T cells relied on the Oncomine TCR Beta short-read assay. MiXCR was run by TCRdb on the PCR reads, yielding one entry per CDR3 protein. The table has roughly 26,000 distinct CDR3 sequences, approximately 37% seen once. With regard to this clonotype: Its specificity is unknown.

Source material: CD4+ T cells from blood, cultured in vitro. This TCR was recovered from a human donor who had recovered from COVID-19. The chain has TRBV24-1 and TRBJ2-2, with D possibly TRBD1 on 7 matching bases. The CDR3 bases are TGTGCCACCAGTGATTTGCCCAATGGACGGGGGACAGCTGTAAACACCGGGGAGCTGTTTTTT. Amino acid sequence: CATSDLPNGRGTAVNTGELFF.